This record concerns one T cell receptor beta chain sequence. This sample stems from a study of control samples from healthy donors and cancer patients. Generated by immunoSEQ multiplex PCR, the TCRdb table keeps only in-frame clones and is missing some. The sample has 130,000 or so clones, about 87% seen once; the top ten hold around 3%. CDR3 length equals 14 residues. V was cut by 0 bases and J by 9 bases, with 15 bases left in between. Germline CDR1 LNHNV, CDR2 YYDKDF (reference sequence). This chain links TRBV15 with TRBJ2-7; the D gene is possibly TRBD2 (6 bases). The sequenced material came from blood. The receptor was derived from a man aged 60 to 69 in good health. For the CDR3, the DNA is TGTGCCACCAGCAGAGATCTCGGGGACTGGACGCAGTACTTC. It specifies CATSRDLGDWTQYF.